Shown below are 14 T cell receptor beta chains from a single sample sequenced in a study of cytomegalovirus exposure and HLA in healthy donors. Both 60 Vbeta primers and 13 Jbeta primers went into the PCR. Clones were read by immunoSEQ multiplex PCR, and TCRdb kept only the in-frame ones, dropping some. The sample records approximately 120,000 clones, around 75% being singletons. Input material: PBMCs. The receptors were gathered from a young man in good health and CMV-seronegative.

This clone showed up just once. The chain is built from TRBV30 and TRBJ2-6; D gene ambiguous. CDR1 is GTSNPN, CDR2 SVGIG, per germline (reference sequence). V gave up 2 bases and J gave up 0 bases, with 5 bases separating them. CDR3 length: 14 residues. CDR3 in DNA: TGTGCCTGGAGTATCGGCTCTGGGGCCAACGTCCTGACTTTC. This sequence encodes CAWSIGSGANVLTF.

The chain uses TRBV10-3 and TRBJ2-7; 7 bases fit TRBD2. CDR3 length: 12 amino acids. The V gene's germline CDR1 is ENHRY and CDR2 SYGVKD. Trimming cost V 11 bases and J 3 bases; bases outside gene matches: 7. CDR3 residues: CAVTGTNYEQYF. CDR3 nucleotide sequence: TGTGCCGTAACCGGGACTAACTACGAGCAGTACTTC.

The chain joins TRBV29-1 to TRBJ2-7; 7 bases fit TRBD2. Germline V CDR1 and CDR2: SQVTM, ANQGSEA. The CDR3 consists of 13 residues. Unmatched junction bases numbered 8, after V lost 7 bases and J lost 2 bases. The CDR3 nucleotides read TGCAGCGGTGGTTTTGGGAGGGCCTACGAGCAGTACTTC. Translating it yields CSGGFGRAYEQYF.

This chain connects TRBV7-2 to TRBJ2-2; maybe TRBD1 (5 bases). The CDR3 consists of 17 residues. Germline V CDR1 and CDR2: SGHTA, FQGNSA. Deletions cut 3 bases from V and 1 base from J, with 15 bases between. As DNA, the CDR3 is TGTGCCAGCAGCTTTCCCCCCGGGCAGGGGAACACCGGGGAGCTGTTTTTT. This gives the protein CASSFPPGQGNTGELFF.

The J gene is TRBJ2-1, the V gene TRBV2, with 7 bases aligning to TRBD2. Germline V gives CDR1 SNHLY, CDR2 FYNNEI. CDR3 length: 14 amino acids. V trimming: 6 bases; J trimming: 0 bases; junction bases outside the gene matches: 2. The CDR3 loop reads CASRGLSSYNEQFF. The CDR3 DNA sequence: TGTGCCAGCAGGGGACTAAGCTCCTACAATGAGCAGTTCTTC.

This clone was observed once. The chain has TRBV11-3 and TRBJ2-3; weak D call: TRBD1 (6 bases). CDR1 SGHNT and CDR2 YENEEA come from the germline V gene. The V end was cut by 2 bases, the J end by 3 bases, with 15 bases between. This CDR3 region has 16 residues. The CDR3, as DNA: TGTGCCAGCAGCTTAAGTGGGGGCCTATGGACAGATACGCAGTATTTT. Amino acid sequence: CASSLSGGLWTDTQYF.

Turning to this clone: A much bigger clone sits one base away, suggesting this may be a read error. V and J are TRBV6-4 and TRBJ1-1; the D is unclear. The CDR3 is 14 residues long. Germline loops: CDR1 MRHNA, CDR2 SNTAGT. CDR3 sequence: CAISDFSRNTEAFF. The CDR3 nucleotides are TGTGCCATCAGTGATTTTAGCAGGAACACTGAAGCTTTCTTT.

The rearrangement uses TRBV6-5 and TRBJ1-2; 10 nucleotides align to TRBD1. Germline CDR1 and CDR2: MNHEY and SVGAGI. Germline trimming cut 4 bases from V and 1 base from J; bases unmatched to any gene: 3. This CDR3 contains 15 residues. The CDR3 reads CASSSRDRGNYGYTF. The CDR3, as DNA: TGTGCCAGCAGTTCCCGGGACAGGGGTAACTATGGCTACACCTTC.

The V call is TRBV5-1, the J call TRBJ2-3; 13 bases align to TRBD2. Germline CDR1 SGHRS, CDR2 YFSETQ. CDR3 length: 15 residues. Losses at the gene ends were 3 bases for V and 4 bases for J; bases not matched to a gene: 2. The CDR3 loop is CASSSGLAGADTQYF. In DNA form, the CDR3 reads TGCGCCAGCAGCTCAGGACTAGCGGGGGCAGATACGCAGTATTTT.

This chain links TRBV30 with TRBJ2-1; 14 bases line up with TRBD2. Germline V gives CDR1 GTSNPN, CDR2 SVGIG (reference sequence). J was trimmed by 9 bases and V by 8 bases; bases with no gene match: 6. The CDR3 has 13 residues. The CDR3 nucleotides read TGTGCCCAAGGACTAGCGGGGGGAGGTGAGCAGTTCTTC. It codes for CAQGLAGGGEQFF.

The CDR3 reads CASSYGTSGGANEQFF. The CDR3 DNA follows: TGTGCCAGCAGCTACGGGACTAGCGGGGGGGCCAATGAGCAGTTCTTC. The V gene is TRBV7-6, the J gene TRBJ2-1, with 16 bases fitting TRBD2. The length of the CDR3 is 16 residues. Germline CDR1 reads SGHVS; CDR2 reads FNYEAQ. Unmatched junction bases numbered 3, after V lost 4 bases and J lost 6 bases.

The sample holds one count of this clone. The chain carries TRBV7-2 and TRBJ2-7; 12 positions match TRBD2. Trimming cost V 4 bases and J 7 bases; bases outside gene matches: 5. The CDR3 loop spans 14 amino acids. CDR1 is SGHTA, CDR2 FQGNSA, per germline. The CDR3 sequence: CASSSSGGAGEQYF. The DNA of the CDR3 is TGTGCCAGCAGCTCTAGCGGGGGGGCGGGGGAGCAGTACTTC.

This clone has just a few counts. The identical CDR3 is also encoded by other nucleotide sequences in the sample. V is TRBV29-1 and J is TRBJ2-5; TRBD2 matches at 8 bases. Trimming cost V 4 bases and J 5 bases; bases outside gene matches: 6. The CDR3 consists of 13 residues. Germline loops: CDR1 SQVTM, CDR2 ANQGSEA. The CDR3 loop reads CSVAGGVGETQYF. The CDR3, as DNA: TGCAGCGTTGCCGGGGGGGTTGGGGAGACCCAGTACTTC.

The CDR3 nucleotides read TGTGCCAGCAGCTCCAGGGGTGTCTCCTACGAGCAGTACTTC. It codes for CASSSRGVSYEQYF. This rearrangement joins TRBV7-6 to TRBJ2-7, with D tentatively TRBD1 (6 bases). The germline V gene has CDR1 SGHVS and CDR2 FNYEAQ. Trimming shortened V by 4 bases and J by 0 bases, and 10 bases separated the two germline ends. The CDR3 consists of 14 residues.